This T cell receptor (beta chain) was captured by sequencing in a study of CD8 T cells in Susac syndrome. Controls were age- and sex-matched healthy donors. Negative isolation yielded CD8+ and CD4+ T cells; FACS enriched TEMRA cells. This clonotype was seen a few times. The germline V gene encodes CDR1 MNHEY and CDR2 SVGEGT. Trimming left V 3 bases short and J 5 bases short, with 13 bases between. The CDR3 runs to 14 residues. A quantity of about 0.5 to 1 ug RNA underwent reverse transcription using random hexamers. Amplification of TCR beta CDR3 by immunoSEQ multiplex PCR spanned 54 Vbeta and 13 Jbeta. TCRdb passed the immunoSEQ multiplex PCR reads through MiXCR, listing each CDR3 protein once. This table holds about 60,000 distinct CDR3 sequences, 85% to 95% found once.

The sequence derives from a human donor in good health. Sequenced sample: CD8+ T cells from PBMCs. The rearrangement joins TRBV6-2 or TRBV6-3 to TRBJ2-5; possible D gene TRBD2, 6 bases. This chain's CDR3 is CASSYDRGAETQYF. The CDR3 DNA reads TGTGCCAGCAGTTATGACCGCGGGGCGGAGACCCAGTACTTC.